This section outlines one T cell receptor (beta chain) sequence together with its context. This sample is part of a study of shared T cell receptors in the human thymus. The germline V and J ends were trimmed by 3 bases and 5 bases, with 23 bases remaining between them. CDR1 SGHDT and CDR2 YYEEEE come from the germline V gene. CDR3 length: 17 residues. The assay was immunoSEQ multiplex PCR, and TCRdb's table has in-frame clones only and misses some. Of more than 550,000 clones in the sample, more than 75% were seen once. The data were also submitted as part of a second study, on human thymus T cells. As that report states: Donors consisted of healthy Finnish infants (having corrective surgery for congenital heart defects). Thymic material originated from resections removed in the course of corrective heart surgery. Both thymic and peripheral blood repertoires showed apparently biased V and J usage. Related research examined unrelated individuals and reported that their thymic repertoires overlapped highly.

V is TRBV5-6 and J is TRBJ1-1, with D maybe TRBD1 (6 bases). The receptor comes from a boy under two years old with a congenital heart defect. The sequenced material came from thymocytes. The CDR3 loop reads CASSYPPRSGTKTEAFF. The DNA of the CDR3 is TGTGCCAGCAGCTACCCGCCGCGGTCCGGGACAAAGACTGAAGCTTTCTTT.